This section outlines one TCR beta chain sequence together with its context. The antigen remains unidentified. The data were taken from a study of cytomegalovirus exposure and HLA in healthy donors. Study-wide points: HLA alleles were associated with roughly 15,000 TCR beta sequences in a later analysis at 0.05 false discovery rate. In a later analysis, productive TCRs from donors in an Asian-associated ancestry cluster reportedly carried fewer N-insertions than the cohort mean.

The PCR had 60 Vbeta and 13 Jbeta primers. Using immunoSEQ multiplex PCR, the repertoire was profiled, and TCRdb retains in-frame clones only, with some absent. Counted here are approximately 190,000 clones, 75% to 80% occurring once; the ten biggest clones make up 13% to 15%. Germline-derived CDR1 and CDR2 are SGHAT and FQNNGV. The ends lost 5 bases at V and 4 bases at J; junction bases unmatched: 6. The CDR3 has 15 residues. The rearrangement links TRBV11-2 to TRBJ2-7; TRBD2 matches 12 bases. The specimen was PBMCs. The clonotype originates from a woman in her twenties or thirties in good health and CMV-seropositive. The DNA of the CDR3 is TGTGCCAGCAGCCCCACTAGCGGGGGGTGGTACGAGCAGTACTTC. This gives the protein CASSPTSGGWYEQYF.